This TCR beta chain was identified during a study of T-cell memory formation after mild COVID-19. Study summary: Largely donor-specific sequence clusters came from a couple of donors.

Employing constant-segment primers, 5'RACE generated TCR alpha and TCR beta cDNA libraries bearing sample barcodes and UMIs. TCRdb re-called the 5' RACE reads with MiXCR, one entry per CDR3 protein. Among 250,000 to 350,000 distinct CDR3 sequences listed, under 20% were seen once. CDR3 length: 13 residues. Trimming shortened V by 0 bases and J by 6 bases, and 9 bases separated the two germline ends. Germline CDR1 reads SGHRS; CDR2 reads YFSETQ. Study findings and constraints: There were some responding clones in pre-infection memory, which suggested that cross-reactive memory had joined.

About this clonotype: Its antigen is still unknown.

The chain couples TRBV5-1 to TRBJ1-1, with unresolved D. Sequencing was performed on PBMCs or a T cell subset sorted from them (not recorded which). This TCR came from a young man who had mild COVID-19 (a few samples of this study predate the infection). Cell type and time point are not known. The CDR3 DNA sequence: TGCGCCAGCAGCTTGGCTGGGGAACCTGAAGCTTTCTTT. Translated: CASSLAGEPEAFF.